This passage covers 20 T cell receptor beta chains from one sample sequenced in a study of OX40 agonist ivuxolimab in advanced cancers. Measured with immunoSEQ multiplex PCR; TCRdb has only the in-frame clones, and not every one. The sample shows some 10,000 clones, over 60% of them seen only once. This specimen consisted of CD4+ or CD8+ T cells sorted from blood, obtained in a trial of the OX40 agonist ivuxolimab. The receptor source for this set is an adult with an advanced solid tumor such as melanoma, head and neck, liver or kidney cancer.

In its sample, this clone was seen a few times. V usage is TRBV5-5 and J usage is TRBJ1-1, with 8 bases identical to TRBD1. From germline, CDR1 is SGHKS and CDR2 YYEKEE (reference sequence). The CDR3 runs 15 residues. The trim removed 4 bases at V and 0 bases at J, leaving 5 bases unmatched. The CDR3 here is CASSEGQALNTEAFF. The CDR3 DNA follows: TGTGCCAGCAGCGAGGGACAGGCGCTGAACACTGAAGCTTTCTTT.

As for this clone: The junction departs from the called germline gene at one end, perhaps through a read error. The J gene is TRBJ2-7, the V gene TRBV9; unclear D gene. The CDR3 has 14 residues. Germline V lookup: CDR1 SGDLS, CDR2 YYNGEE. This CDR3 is CAGSVDSKPREQYF. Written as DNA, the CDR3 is TGTGCCGGCAGCGTAGACTCAAAGCCCCGCGAGCAGTACTTC.

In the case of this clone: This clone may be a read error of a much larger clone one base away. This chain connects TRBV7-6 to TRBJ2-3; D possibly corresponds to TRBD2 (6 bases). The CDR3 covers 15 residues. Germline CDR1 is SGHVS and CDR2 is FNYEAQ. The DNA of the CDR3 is TGTGCCAGCAGCACCCTGGACGATCCGGACTATACGCGGTATTTT. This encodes CASSTLDDPDYTRYF.

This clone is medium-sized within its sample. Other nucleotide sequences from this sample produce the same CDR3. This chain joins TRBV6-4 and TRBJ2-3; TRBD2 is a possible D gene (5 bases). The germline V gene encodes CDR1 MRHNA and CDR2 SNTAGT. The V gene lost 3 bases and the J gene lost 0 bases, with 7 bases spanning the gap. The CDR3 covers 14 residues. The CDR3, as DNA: TGTGCCAGCAGTGAAGGCGGGAGCACAGATACGCAGTATTTT. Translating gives CASSEGGSTDTQYF.

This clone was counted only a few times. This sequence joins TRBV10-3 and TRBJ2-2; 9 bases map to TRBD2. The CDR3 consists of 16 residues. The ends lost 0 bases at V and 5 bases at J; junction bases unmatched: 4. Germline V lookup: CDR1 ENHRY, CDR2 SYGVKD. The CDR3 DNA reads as TGTGCCATCAGTGAGTCCGCGGGAGGGCATACCGGGGAGCTGTTTTTT. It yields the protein CAISESAGGHTGELFF.

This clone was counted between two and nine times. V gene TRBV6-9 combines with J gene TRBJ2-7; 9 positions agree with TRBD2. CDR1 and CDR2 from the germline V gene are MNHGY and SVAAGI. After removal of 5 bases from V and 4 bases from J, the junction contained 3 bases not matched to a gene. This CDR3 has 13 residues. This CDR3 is CASSATSGYEQYF. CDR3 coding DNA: TGTGCCAGCAGTGCGACTAGCGGTTACGAGCAGTACTTC.

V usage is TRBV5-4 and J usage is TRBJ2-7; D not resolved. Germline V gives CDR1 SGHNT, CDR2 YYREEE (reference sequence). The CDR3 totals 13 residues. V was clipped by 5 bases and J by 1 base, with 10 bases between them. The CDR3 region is CASRQSGSYEQYF. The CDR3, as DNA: TGTGCCAGCAGACAAAGTGGGTCCTACGAGCAGTACTTC.

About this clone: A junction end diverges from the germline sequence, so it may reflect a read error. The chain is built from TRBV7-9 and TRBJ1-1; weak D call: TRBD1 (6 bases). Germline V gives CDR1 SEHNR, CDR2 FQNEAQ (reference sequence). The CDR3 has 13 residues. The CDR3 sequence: CASSPGVKTEAFF. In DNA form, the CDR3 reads TGTGCCAGCAGCCCAGGGGTGAAGACTGAAGCTTTCTTT. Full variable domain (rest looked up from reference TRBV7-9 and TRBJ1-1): DTGVSQNPRHKITKRGQNVTFRCDPISEHNRLYWYRQTLGQGPEFLTYFQNEAQLEKSRLLSDRFSAERPKGSFSTLEIQRTEQGDSAMYLCASSPGVKTEAFFGQGTRLTVV.

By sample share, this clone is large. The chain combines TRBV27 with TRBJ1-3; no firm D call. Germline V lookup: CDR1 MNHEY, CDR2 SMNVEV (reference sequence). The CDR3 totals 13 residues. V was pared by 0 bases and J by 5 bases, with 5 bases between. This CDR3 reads CASSLSSRNTIYF. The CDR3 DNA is TGTGCCAGCAGTTTATCATCGCGAAACACCATATATTTT.

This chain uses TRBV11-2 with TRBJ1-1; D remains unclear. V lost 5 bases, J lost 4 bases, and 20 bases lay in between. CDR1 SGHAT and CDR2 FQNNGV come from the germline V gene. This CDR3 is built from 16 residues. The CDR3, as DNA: TGTGCCAGCAGCGCATTCAACTATCGGATGGGCACTGAAGCTTTCTTT. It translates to CASSAFNYRMGTEAFF.

DNA of the CDR3: TGTGCCACCAGCAGAGGTGGGACTAGCGGCCTCAATGAGCAGTTCTTC. Amino acids: CATSRGGTSGLNEQFF. This chain connects TRBV15 to TRBJ2-1; TRBD2 matches 11 bases. Germline trimming cut 1 base from V and 6 bases from J; bases unmatched to any gene: 5. Germline CDR1 reads LNHNV; CDR2 reads YYDKDF (reference sequence). CDR3 length equals 16 residues.

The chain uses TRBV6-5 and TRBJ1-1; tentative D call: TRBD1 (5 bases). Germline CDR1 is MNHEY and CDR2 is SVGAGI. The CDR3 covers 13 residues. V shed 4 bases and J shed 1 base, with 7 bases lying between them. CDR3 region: CASSLGENTEAFF. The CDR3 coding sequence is TGTGCCAGCAGTTTAGGGGAGAACACTGAAGCTTTCTTT.

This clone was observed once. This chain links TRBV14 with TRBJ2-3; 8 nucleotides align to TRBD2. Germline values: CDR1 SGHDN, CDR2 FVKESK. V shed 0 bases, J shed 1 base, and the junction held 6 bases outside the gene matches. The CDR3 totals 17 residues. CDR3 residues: CASSQEGSGGGTDTQYF. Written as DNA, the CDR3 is TGTGCCAGCAGCCAAGAAGGAAGCGGGGGCGGCACAGATACGCAGTATTTT. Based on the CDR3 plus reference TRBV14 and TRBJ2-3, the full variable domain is EAGVTQFPSHSVIEKGQTVTLRCDPISGHDNLYWYRRVMGKEIKFLLHFVKESKQDESGMPNNRFLAERTGGTYSTLKVQPAELEDSGVYFCASSQEGSGGGTDTQYFGPGTRLTVL.

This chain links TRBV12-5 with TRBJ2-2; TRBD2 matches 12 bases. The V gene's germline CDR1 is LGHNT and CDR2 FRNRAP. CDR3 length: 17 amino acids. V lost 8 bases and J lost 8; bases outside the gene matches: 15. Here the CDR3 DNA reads TGTGCTAGTTCTGACTGGACTAGCGGGATGGGGTCGGGGGAGCTGTTTTTT. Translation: CASSDWTSGMGSGELFF.

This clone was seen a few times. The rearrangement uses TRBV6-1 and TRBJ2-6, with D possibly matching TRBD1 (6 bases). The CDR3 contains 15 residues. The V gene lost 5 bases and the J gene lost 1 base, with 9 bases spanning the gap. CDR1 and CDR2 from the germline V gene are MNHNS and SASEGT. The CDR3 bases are TGTGCCAGCAGTTCCGGACAGTCTGGGGCCAACGTCCTGACTTTC. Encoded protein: CASSSGQSGANVLTF.

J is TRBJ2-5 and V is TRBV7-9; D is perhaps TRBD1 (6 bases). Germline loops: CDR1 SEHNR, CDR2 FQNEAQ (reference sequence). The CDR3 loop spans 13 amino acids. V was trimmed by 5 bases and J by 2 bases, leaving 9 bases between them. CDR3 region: CASSETGQETQYF. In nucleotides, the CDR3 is TGTGCCAGCAGCGAGACAGGACAAGAGACCCAGTACTTC.

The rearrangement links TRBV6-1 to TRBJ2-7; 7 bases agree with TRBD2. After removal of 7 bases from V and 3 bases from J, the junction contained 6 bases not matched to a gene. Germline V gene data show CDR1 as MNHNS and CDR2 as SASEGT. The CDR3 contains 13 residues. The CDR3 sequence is CASTTSPGYEQYF. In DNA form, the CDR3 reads TGTGCCAGCACGACTAGCCCGGGCTACGAGCAGTACTTC.

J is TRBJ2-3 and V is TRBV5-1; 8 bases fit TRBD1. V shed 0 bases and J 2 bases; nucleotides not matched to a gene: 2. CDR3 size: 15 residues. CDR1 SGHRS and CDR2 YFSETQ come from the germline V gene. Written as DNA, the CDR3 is TGCGCCAGCAGCTTGGACAGGGGGTCCACAGATACGCAGTATTTT. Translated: CASSLDRGSTDTQYF.

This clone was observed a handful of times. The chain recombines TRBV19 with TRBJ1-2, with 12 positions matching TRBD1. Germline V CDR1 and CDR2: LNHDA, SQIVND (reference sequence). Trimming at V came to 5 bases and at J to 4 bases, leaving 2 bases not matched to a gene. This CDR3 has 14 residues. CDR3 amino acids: CASSGTGGTYGYTF. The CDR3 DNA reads TGTGCCAGTAGTGGGACAGGGGGCACCTATGGCTACACCTTC.

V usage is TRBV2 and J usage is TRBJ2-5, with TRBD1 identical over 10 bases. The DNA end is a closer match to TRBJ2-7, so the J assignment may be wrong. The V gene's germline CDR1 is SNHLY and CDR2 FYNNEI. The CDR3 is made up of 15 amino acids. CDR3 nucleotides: TGTGCCAGCAGAGCGTCCCCGGGACAGGGGTACGAGCAGTACTTC. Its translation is CASRASPGQGYEQYF.